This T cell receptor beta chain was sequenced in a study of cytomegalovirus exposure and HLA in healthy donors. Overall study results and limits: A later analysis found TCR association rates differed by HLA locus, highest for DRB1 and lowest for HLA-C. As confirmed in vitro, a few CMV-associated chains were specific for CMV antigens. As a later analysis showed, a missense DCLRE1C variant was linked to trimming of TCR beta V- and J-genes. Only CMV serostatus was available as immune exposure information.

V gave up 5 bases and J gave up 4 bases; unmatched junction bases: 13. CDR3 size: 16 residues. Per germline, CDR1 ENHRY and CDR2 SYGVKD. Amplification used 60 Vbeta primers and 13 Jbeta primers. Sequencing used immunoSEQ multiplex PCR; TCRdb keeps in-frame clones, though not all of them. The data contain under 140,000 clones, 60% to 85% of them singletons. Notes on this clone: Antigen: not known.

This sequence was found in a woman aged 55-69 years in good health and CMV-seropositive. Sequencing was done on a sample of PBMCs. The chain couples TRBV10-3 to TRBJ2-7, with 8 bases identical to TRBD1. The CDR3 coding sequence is TGTGCCATCAGTCATCACCGGGACAGGAAACTATACGAGCAGTACTTC. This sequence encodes CAISHHRDRKLYEQYF.